The present TCR beta chain was sequenced within a study of T-cell memory formation after mild COVID-19. Study results and limitations: Some clones that responded turned up in pre-infection memory, which suggests that cross-reactive memory joined in. Largely, contracting CD4+ clones fell within CM and EM, and contracting CD8+ clones within EMRA.

To note about this clonotype: Its antigen is as yet unknown.

Germline V lookup: CDR1 LGHNA, CDR2 YNFKEQ. V shed 6 bases and J 7 bases; nucleotides not matched to a gene: 14. This CDR3 has 16 residues. TCRdb reanalysed the 5' RACE reads using MiXCR and keeps one entry per CDR3 protein. The repertoire includes 190,000 or so distinct CDR3 sequences, about a fifth of them detected once, and under 30% sits in the top ten. The sample was PBMCs or a T cell subset sorted from them (not recorded which). The V call is TRBV4-2, the J call TRBJ1-4, with TRBD1 matching 7 bases. The receptor comes from an adult woman who had mild COVID-19 (a few samples of this study predate the infection). Cell type and time point are not known. CDR3 in amino acids: CASSLGRQGEGEKLFF. The CDR3 bases are TGTGCCAGCAGTTTAGGAAGACAGGGAGAAGGTGAAAAACTGTTTTTT.